One and the same sample provided the 7 T cell receptor beta chains below, sequenced in a study of T-cell reconstitution after alpha-beta-depleted transplantation in children. TCRbeta library preparation incorporated unique molecular identifiers. TCRdb re-derived calls from the PCR reads in MiXCR, one entry per CDR3 protein. The profile shows about 500,000 distinct CDR3 sequences, about 31% of them singletons. Sequencing was performed on PBMCs from the stem cell graft donor, taken from the stem cell graft. The receptors derive from a human donor who donated a stem cell graft to a child with aplastic anemia.

Only a few counts were recorded for this clonotype. The chain uses TRBV5-1 and TRBJ2-7, with a tentative D call TRBD1 (6 bases). V lost 5 bases and J 3 bases, leaving 9 bases between the germline ends. The germline CDR1 and CDR2 sequences are SGHRS and YFSETQ. The CDR3 has 12 residues. The CDR3 bases are TGCGCCAGCAGGGACAGACTCTACGAGCAGTACTTC. It yields the protein CASRDRLYEQYF.

The CDR3 region has the DNA TGTGCCAGCAGCTTTCTCCTGGCGGCAGGAGCTTTCTTT. This translates into CASSFLLAAGAFF. The chain carries TRBV7-9 and TRBJ1-1; D unclear. The germline V gene has CDR1 SEHNR and CDR2 FQNEAQ (reference sequence). This CDR3 spans 13 amino acids. Trimming shortened V by 3 bases and J by 10 bases, and 15 bases separated the two germline ends.

The sample holds a few counts of this clonotype. J is TRBJ1-1 and V is TRBV7-2; 10 nucleotides line up with TRBD1. J was trimmed by 1 base and V by 1 base; bases with no gene match: 3. Germline loops: CDR1 SGHTA, CDR2 FQGNSA. The CDR3 extends over 16 amino acids. CDR3 amino acids: CASSLVTGGWNTEAFF. CDR3 bases: TGTGCCAGCAGCTTAGTGACAGGGGGCTGGAACACTGAAGCTTTCTTT.

The V call is TRBV11-2, the J call TRBJ2-1; D remains ambiguous. Germline CDR1 SGHAT, CDR2 FQNNGV. V was clipped by 8 bases and J by 4 bases, with 6 bases between them. The CDR3 consists of 11 residues. CDR3 sequence: CASGIYNEQFF. The DNA of the CDR3 is TGTGCCAGCGGAATTTACAATGAGCAGTTCTTC.

This chain joins TRBV6-1 and TRBJ1-5, with D perhaps matching TRBD1 (6 bases). CDR1 is MNHNS and CDR2 is SASEGT in the germline V gene. The V gene lost 6 bases and the J gene lost 0 bases, with 12 bases spanning the gap. This CDR3 region has 15 residues. This CDR3 reads CASSLDRTSNQPQHF. The CDR3 coding sequence is TGTGCCAGCAGCCTAGACAGGACTAGCAATCAGCCCCAGCATTTT.

This chain links TRBV6-1 with TRBJ1-1; TRBD1 matches 8 bases. This CDR3 has 17 residues. CDR1 and CDR2 (germline): MNHNS, SASEGT. The V gene end was trimmed by 4 bases and the J gene end by 6 bases; junction bases not matched to a gene: 16. This CDR3 reads CASSVRPGTGAQSEAFF. The CDR3 DNA follows: TGTGCCAGCAGTGTACGCCCCGGGACAGGAGCACAATCTGAAGCTTTCTTT.

The V and J genes are TRBV11-2 and TRBJ2-2; D gene unclear. Germline V gene sequence: CDR1 SGHAT, CDR2 FQNNGV. The CDR3 loop spans 19 amino acids. Trimming removed 1 base from V and 4 bases from J, with 22 bases in between. The CDR3 region has the DNA TGTGCCAGCAGCTTAGGGTGGGCTAAGTTGGCTAGGAGCACCGGGGAGCTGTTTTTT. As protein: CASSLGWAKLARSTGELFF.